The 31 T cell receptor beta chains below were found in one sample sequenced in a study of blood T cells in healthy people across ages. For the second PCR, which ran for roughly 7 to 11 cycles, a sample-barcoded 5' primer and a J-beta primer mix were used. Each CDR3 protein is one row after TCRdb ran MiXCR on the 5' RACE reads. Found here are around 1,500,000 distinct CDR3 sequences, over 25% of them singletons; the top ten hold roughly 8.2%. The specimen was blood. These receptor sequences come from a woman in her 30s in good health.

CDR3 amino acids: CASSQEWAVGLVSSYNEQFF. CDR3 DNA: TGTGCCAGCAGCCAAGAGTGGGCTGTTGGACTAGTTAGCTCCTACAATGAGCAGTTCTTC. The chain employs TRBV14 and TRBJ2-1; 7 bases line up with TRBD2. The CDR3 consists of 20 residues. Losses at the gene ends were 0 bases for V and 0 bases for J; bases not matched to a gene: 14. Germline lookup yields CDR1 SGHDN and CDR2 FVKESK.

This clonotype came up many times. The chain combines TRBV7-6 with TRBJ1-6; D uncertain. The V end was cut by 1 base, the J end by 6 bases, with 10 bases between. The CDR3 contains 15 residues. Germline lookup yields CDR1 SGHVS and CDR2 FNYEAQ. CDR3 amino acids: CASSLGVAGNSPLHF. The CDR3 coding sequence is TGTGCCAGCAGCTTAGGGGTCGCGGGTAATTCACCCCTCCACTTT.

The chain is built from TRBV7-9 and TRBJ2-1; tentative D call: TRBD2 (5 bases). There are 14 residues in the CDR3. Germline CDR1 is SEHNR and CDR2 is FQNEAQ (reference sequence). Trimming shortened V by 2 bases and J by 9 bases, and 14 bases separated the two germline ends. CDR3 loop: CASSLLVGVGEQFF. The CDR3, as DNA: TGTGCCAGCAGCTTACTGGTGGGAGTTGGTGAGCAGTTCTTC.

This clonotype was found a few times. The chain employs TRBV6-7 and TRBJ2-2; 9 positions agree with TRBD1. TRBV6-7 is an ORF; its function is uncertain. V shed 5 bases, J shed 3 bases, and the junction held 4 bases outside the gene matches. This CDR3 is built from 15 residues. CDR3 DNA sequence: TGTGCCAGCAGTGCCCGGGACAGGGACACCGGGGAGCTGTTTTTT. Amino acid sequence: CASSARDRDTGELFF.

On this clonotype itself: One end of the junction does not line up with germline, which may come from a read error. V usage is TRBV27 and J usage is TRBJ2-7; 14 bases fit TRBD2. CDR3 length: 18 residues. Germline assignment: CDR1 MNHEY and CDR2 SMNVEV (reference sequence). The CDR3 bases are TGTGCCGGCAGTTCTCCTAGGACTAGCGGGAGGCCGGGTAATGAGCAGTACTTC. This codes for CAGSSPRTSGRPGNEQYF.

This clonotype was seen at least ten times. The genes are TRBV12-3 or TRBV12-4 and TRBJ1-2, with 9 positions matching TRBD1. The CDR3 consists of 13 residues. Trimming cost V 6 bases and J 8 bases; bases outside gene matches: 7. As DNA, the CDR3 is TGTGCCAGCAGACCAACAGGGGGCGGCGGCTACACCTTC. The encoded protein is CASRPTGGGGYTF.

The V and J genes are TRBV7-2 and TRBJ2-7; 8 nucleotides align to TRBD1. Germline assignment: CDR1 SGHTA and CDR2 FQGNSA. This CDR3 contains 15 residues. V was pared by 1 base and J by 4 bases, with 6 bases of the junction left unmatched. The CDR3 region is CASSLGTGMQYEQYF. The CDR3 DNA follows: TGTGCCAGCAGCTTAGGGACAGGGATGCAATACGAGCAGTACTTC.

The sample holds a few counts of this clonotype. This CDR3 reads CASSATWTGTEAFF. The DNA for the CDR3 is TGTGCCAGCAGCGCGACCTGGACAGGGACTGAAGCTTTCTTT. The chain links TRBV7-9 to TRBJ1-1, with 8 bases matching TRBD1. V was pared by 5 bases and J by 5 bases, with 7 bases of the junction left unmatched. The CDR3 spans 14 residues. From germline, CDR1 is SEHNR and CDR2 FQNEAQ (reference sequence).

This clonotype appeared a few times. The J gene is TRBJ2-7, the V gene TRBV24-1; unclear D gene. The CDR3 is 13 residues long. The V gene's germline CDR1 is KGHDR and CDR2 SFDVKD. The germline V and J ends were trimmed by 3 bases and 4 bases, with 9 bases remaining between them. The CDR3 DNA is TGTGCCACCAGTGATCCGCCCAGGTACGAGCAGTACTTC. It codes for CATSDPPRYEQYF.

This clonotype was detected a few times. The CDR3 bases are TGTGCCAGCAGCGAGGGTCTCCCCGGCGGAGCTTTCTTT. It translates to CASSEGLPGGAFF. The chain recombines TRBV9 with TRBJ1-1; no clear D gene. CDR1 and CDR2 (germline): SGDLS, YYNGEE. V dropped 3 bases and J dropped 10 bases, with 16 bases sitting between them. The CDR3 spans 13 residues.

This rearrangement joins TRBV20-1 to TRBJ2-7, with D possibly being TRBD2 (6 bases). The CDR3 consists of 15 residues. Trimming took 1 base from V and 4 from J, leaving 17 bases between them. CDR1 DFQATT and CDR2 SNEGSKA come from the germline V gene (reference sequence). CDR3 in amino acids: CSARGGAASSYEQYF. The CDR3 DNA follows: TGCAGTGCTAGAGGCGGGGCGGCCTCGTCGTACGAGCAGTACTTC.

This clonotype has ten or more counts. The chain is built from TRBV28 and TRBJ2-7; a possible D gene is TRBD1 (6 bases). The ends were cut back, 8 bases at V and 4 bases at J, with 12 bases in the middle. In germline, CDR1 is MDHEN, CDR2 SYDVKM. This CDR3 is 12 amino acids long. The chain's CDR3 is CASRLTGYEQYF. The CDR3 DNA sequence: TGTGCCAGCCGGTTGACAGGATACGAGCAGTACTTC.

This clonotype appeared a few times. The chain links TRBV7-9 to TRBJ1-1; tentatively, D is TRBD1 (6 bases). This CDR3 spans 16 amino acids. The V end lost 5 bases, the J end lost 3 bases, and 19 bases lay between the germline ends. The germline gives CDR1 SEHNR, CDR2 FQNEAQ (reference sequence). CDR3: CASSRGGGVRDTEAFF. The CDR3 coding sequence is TGTGCCAGCAGCCGCGGGGGCGGGGTAAGGGACACTGAAGCTTTCTTT.

This clonotype showed up just a few times. The V and J genes are TRBV7-9 and TRBJ2-7; tentative D call: TRBD2 (6 bases). V was trimmed by 8 bases and J by 5 bases, leaving 13 bases between them. The CDR3 runs to 12 residues. CDR1 and CDR2 from the germline V gene are SEHNR and FQNEAQ (reference sequence). CDR3 amino acids: CASEGGGNEQYF. The CDR3 DNA sequence: TGTGCCAGCGAAGGCGGCGGGAACGAGCAGTACTTC.

A note on this clonotype: This may arise from a read error, as a much more abundant clone is one base away. This chain connects TRBV5-1 to TRBJ2-1, with unresolved D. The DNA end lines up better with TRBJ2-7; the J call may be wrong. Germline lookup yields CDR1 SGHRS and CDR2 YFSETQ. The CDR3 is 14 residues long. CDR3 sequence reads: CASSEGSAHNEQYF. The CDR3 DNA is TGCGCCAGCAGCGAAGGTAGTGCCCACAATGAGCAGTACTTC.

This clonotype was recorded at least ten times. V gene TRBV7-2 combines with J gene TRBJ1-5, with D uncertain. V was pared by 4 bases and J by 11 bases, with 18 bases between. The V gene's germline CDR1 is SGHTA and CDR2 FQGNSA. The CDR3 extends over 14 amino acids. The CDR3 spells CASSSTTLNRAQHF. Written as DNA, the CDR3 is TGTGCCAGCAGCTCTACCACTCTGAATCGGGCCCAGCATTTT.

This chain uses TRBV7-2 with TRBJ1-2; D gene uncertain. Trimming removed 5 bases from V and 0 bases from J, with 16 bases in between. The CDR3 spans 16 residues. The V gene's germline CDR1 is SGHTA and CDR2 FQGNSA. The CDR3 DNA sequence: TGTGCCAGCAGCCCGCTCCGGGCACCAACTAACTATGGCTACACCTTC. Amino acids: CASSPLRAPTNYGYTF.

V and J are TRBV7-9 and TRBJ2-1; D unclear. The V and J ends lost 5 bases and 8 bases respectively, with 22 bases between them. The CDR3 sequence is 16 residues long. Germline loops: CDR1 SEHNR, CDR2 FQNEAQ (reference sequence). CDR3 sequence reads: CASSPTIGYLFDEQFF. CDR3 DNA sequence: TGTGCCAGCAGCCCCACAATAGGTTACCTTTTCGATGAGCAGTTCTTC. Together with reference TRBV7-9 and TRBJ2-1, the CDR3 gives the full variable domain: DTGVSQNPRHKITKRGQNVTFRCDPISEHNRLYWYRQTLGQGPEFLTYFQNEAQLEKSRLLSDRFSAERPKGSFSTLEIQRTEQGDSAMYLCASSPTIGYLFDEQFFGPGTRLTVL.

The table lists this clonotype with many counts. The genes are TRBV4-1 and TRBJ2-5; TRBD2 might be the D (5 bases). Between the trimmed V and J ends, which lost 1 base and 3 bases, there was a span of 15 bases. Germline CDR1 reads MGHRA; CDR2 reads YSYEKL. This CDR3 contains 16 residues. CDR3 sequence reads: CASSQVAGLVEETQYF. CDR3 bases: TGCGCCAGCAGCCAAGTGGCGGGTCTAGTAGAAGAGACCCAGTACTTC.

This clonotype was seen many times. This chain links TRBV20-1 with TRBJ2-1; the D is unclear. Trimming pared 0 bases from V and 7 bases from J, leaving 4 bases between. Germline CDR1 is DFQATT and CDR2 is SNEGSKA (reference sequence). This CDR3 spans 11 amino acids. The chain's CDR3 is CSARDQNEQFF. CDR3 bases: TGCAGTGCTAGAGATCAGAATGAGCAGTTCTTC.

This clonotype has just a few counts. The chain joins TRBV20-1 to TRBJ2-3; 9 bases align to TRBD2. Looked up from germline, CDR1 is DFQATT and CDR2 is SNEGSKA (reference sequence). V trimming: 1 base; J trimming: 2 bases; junction bases outside the gene matches: 10. The CDR3 spans 17 residues. The CDR3 is CSARAGSGRPLTDTQYF. CDR3 bases: TGCAGTGCTAGAGCTGGGAGCGGGAGGCCCCTCACAGATACGCAGTATTTT.

This clonotype was picked up a small number of times. The rearrangement joins TRBV3-1 to TRBJ1-5; TRBD1 matches at 12 bases. Germline V gene data show CDR1 as LGHDT and CDR2 as YNNKEL (reference sequence). The CDR3 runs 19 residues. V lost 1 base to trimming and J lost 3 bases; unmatched junction nucleotides: 10. The CDR3 sequence is CASSQAGTGGRKVNQPQHF. CDR3 nucleotides: TGTGCCAGCAGCCAAGCCGGGACAGGGGGCAGGAAGGTCAATCAGCCCCAGCATTTT.

This clonotype was seen more than once but under ten times. V is TRBV25-1 and J is TRBJ1-6; 9 positions match TRBD1. The length of the CDR3 is 15 residues. J was trimmed by 7 bases and V by 4 bases; bases with no gene match: 5. Germline CDR1 MGHDK, CDR2 SYGVNS. CDR3 region: CASSVGQGKNSPLHF. The CDR3, as DNA: TGTGCCAGCAGTGTCGGACAGGGGAAGAATTCACCCCTCCACTTT.

The rearrangement joins TRBV29-1 to TRBJ2-4; weak D call: TRBD2 (5 bases). V lost 2 bases and J lost 15, with 20 bases in between. In germline, CDR1 is SQVTM, CDR2 ANQGSEA. This CDR3 is 13 amino acids long. CDR3 sequence (DNA): TGCAGCGTTGAAAGCGGAGAAACCTACGAGCGGTACTTC. It encodes CSVESGETYERYF.

The chain is built from TRBV5-1 and TRBJ1-4; D ambiguous. CDR1 is SGHRS, CDR2 YFSETQ, per germline. This CDR3 spans 15 amino acids. The V gene lost 1 base and the J gene lost 1 base, with 8 bases spanning the gap. The CDR3 sequence: CASSLCAGTNEKLFF. The DNA for the CDR3 is TGCGCCAGCAGCTTGTGTGCGGGAACTAATGAAAAACTGTTTTTT.

This chain links TRBV19 with TRBJ2-3; 8 positions agree with TRBD2. This CDR3 has 13 residues. V lost 7 bases to trimming and J lost 6 bases; unmatched junction nucleotides: 6. The germline gives CDR1 LNHDA, CDR2 SQIVND (reference sequence). CDR3 amino acids: CASKGGGMDTQYF. The CDR3 nucleotides are TGTGCCAGTAAAGGCGGGGGGATGGATACGCAGTATTTT. Combining the CDR3 with reference TRBV19 and TRBJ2-3 gives the whole variable domain DGGITQSPKYLFRKEGQNVTLSCEQNLNHDAMYWYRQDPGQGLRLIYYSQIVNDFQKGDIAEGYSVSREKKESFPLTVTSAQKNPTAFYLCASKGGGMDTQYFGPGTRLTVL.

For this clonotype: Being one base from a much bigger clone, this may be a read error. This chain joins TRBV12-3 or TRBV12-4 and TRBJ2-7; 11 positions agree with TRBD2. V was clipped by 4 bases and J by 7 bases; unmatched bases: 9. The CDR3 runs 15 residues. Written as DNA, the CDR3 is TGTGCCAGCAGTTCCACTAGCGGGGGCAATAATGAGCAGTACTTC. Amino acid sequence: CASSSTSGGNNEQYF.

This clonotype was seen more than once but under ten times. The rearrangement links TRBV5-5 to TRBJ2-2, with unresolved D. Trimming cost V 7 bases and J 1 base, with 8 bases left between them. This CDR3 region has 13 residues. Looked up from germline, CDR1 is SGHKS and CDR2 is YYEKEE (reference sequence). This CDR3 is CASVDLNTGELFF. Written as DNA, the CDR3 is TGTGCCAGCGTAGACTTGAACACCGGGGAGCTGTTTTTT.

In regard to this clonotype: The junction shows a germline mismatch at one end, possibly a read error. The chain carries TRBV18 and TRBJ2-5; 7 nucleotides align to TRBD1. The CDR3 length is 15 residues. Per germline, CDR1 KGHSH and CDR2 LQKENI. The chain's CDR3 is CTSSPGTGVAEEQYF. The CDR3 DNA follows: TGTACCAGCTCACCAGGTACAGGGGTAGCTGAGGAGCAGTACTTC. Using reference TRBV18 and TRBJ2-5 for the parts outside the CDR3, the full variable domain is NAGVMQNPRHLVRRRGQEARLRCSPMKGHSHVYWYRQLPEEGLKFMVYLQKENIIDESGMPKERFSAEFPKEGPSILRIQQVVRGDSAAYFCTSSPGTGVAEEQYFGPGTRLLVL.

This clonotype was detected only once. For the CDR3, the DNA is TGCAGTGCTAGAGATCTGGGGGGAAGGACTAATGAAAAACTGTTTTTT. This gives the protein CSARDLGGRTNEKLFF. The V call is TRBV20-1, the J call TRBJ1-4, with a possible D match to TRBD1 (5 bases). The germline V and J ends were trimmed by 0 bases and 2 bases, with 13 bases remaining between them. The V gene's germline CDR1 is DFQATT and CDR2 SNEGSKA (reference sequence). The CDR3 sequence is 16 residues long.

The chain carries TRBV14 and TRBJ2-4; TRBD2 is a possible D gene (5 bases). The V end lost 4 bases, the J end lost 1 base, and 14 bases lay between the germline ends. The germline V gene has CDR1 SGHDN and CDR2 FVKESK. The CDR3 is made up of 16 amino acids. CDR3 region: CASSPREGGAKNIQYF. CDR3 sequence (DNA): TGTGCCAGCAGCCCTCGAGAAGGAGGCGCCAAAAACATTCAGTACTTC.